A single count supports the clone carrying this T cell receptor beta chain. Amplification used 60 Vbeta primers and 13 Jbeta primers. Some clones are missing from TCRdb's copy, which holds only in-frame ones; the method was immunoSEQ multiplex PCR. In the table there are roughly 100,000 clones, about 60% of which are singletons. The entry originates in a study of cytomegalovirus exposure and HLA in healthy donors. Overall study: Earlier results showed roughly 120 million unique TCR beta sequences derived from 150 million to 200 million T cells.

The length of the CDR3 is 19 residues. Germline loops: CDR1 SGHAT, CDR2 FQNNGV. V lost 2 bases to trimming and J lost 5 bases, with 27 bases between them. The specimen sequenced was PBMCs. The gene calls are TRBV11-2 and TRBJ2-5; TRBD1 is a possible D gene (5 bases). The clonotype was recovered from a human donor in good health. CDR3 nucleotides: TGTGCCAGCAGCTTAAGCTTAGCTGGGGCGCTGGGGCTTCGGGAGACCCAGTACTTC. Its protein product is CASSLSLAGALGLRETQYF.